Listed below are T cell receptor beta chains from one sample, sequenced in a study of blood T cells in healthy people across ages. TCRdb independently ran MiXCR on the 5' RACE reads; one entry per CDR3 protein. This table has roughly 1,800,000 distinct CDR3 sequences, 49% appearing once. The material sequenced was blood. Every receptor here comes from a woman in her forties in good health. Each CDR3 is given with its conserved first and last residue. Fields, in order: D gene, J gene, clone size, V gene, CDR3 DNA, CDR3 protein. D genes are given only for firm matches. Not all rows give a size; the values are once, few, many and, for expanded clones, a class.

TRBD1 TRBJ1-5 few TRBV12-3/TRBV12-4 TGTGCCAGCAGTTTCCTACACGGGCGACAGGGTGAAGTACGGCAGCCCCAGCATTTT CASSFLHGRQGEVRQPQHF
- TRBJ2-1 - TRBV15 TGTGCCACCAGCAGACTCCACGGCACTGGGGACAATGAGCAGTTCTTC CATSRLHGTGDNEQFF
- TRBJ2-7 - TRBV6-6 TGTGCCAGCAGTTACATTAGCAACAGGGCTTACGAGCAGTACTTC CASSYISNRAYEQYF
- TRBJ1-2 once TRBV6-5 TGTGCCAGCAGTAAGGACAGAACCAGAAGGTATGGCTACACCTTC CASSKDRTRRYGYTF
- TRBJ1-2 - TRBV20-1 TGCAGTGCGAGGGAGCGGGGGGCGGATTATGGCTACACCTTC CSARERGADYGYTF
- TRBJ1-2 - TRBV5-1 TGCGCCAGCAGCCCCAGTGTTGTGTCGAACTATGGCTACACCTTC CASSPSVVSNYGYTF
TRBD2 TRBJ2-3 few TRBV10-3 TGTGCCATCAGTGGAGGGACTAGCGGGGGCCTAAGCACAGATACGCAGTATTTT CAISGGTSGGLSTDTQYF
- TRBJ1-2 - TRBV6-2/TRBV6-3 TGTGCCAGCATCTCACCGAGGGAGGGGTGGAATGGCTACACCTTC CASISPREGWNGYTF
- TRBJ1-1 - TRBV27 TGTGCCAGCAGTTTCCTTACATCCACTGAAGCTTTCTTT CASSFLTSTEAFF
- TRBJ1-1 once TRBV7-2 TGTGCCAGCAGCTTCGATTTTTACACTGAAGCTTTCTTT CASSFDFYTEAFF
TRBD2 TRBJ2-5 - TRBV6-5 TGTGCCAGCAGAGGTAGCGGGGGGGCAGGGAATGAGCAGTACTTC CASRGSGGAGNEQYF
- TRBJ2-7 - TRBV4-2 TGTGCCAGCAGCCAAGATCTCGCCCCAAACTACGAGCAGTACTTC CASSQDLAPNYEQYF
- TRBJ2-7 - TRBV4-1 TGCGCCAGCAGCCAAGGACAGGATACCTACGAGCAGTACTTC CASSQGQDTYEQYF
- TRBJ1-2 - TRBV27 TGTGCCAGCAGTTCCTATCTTAGGGGGGATGGCTACACCTTC CASSSYLRGDGYTF
- TRBJ2-2 few TRBV7-3 TGTGCCAGCAGCTTTTCCAGGAACACCGGGGAGCTGTTTTTT CASSFSRNTGELFF
TRBD2 TRBJ2-1 - TRBV7-8 TGTGCCAGCAGCTTCGACCGGACTAGCGGGCGCGACAATGAGCAGTTCTTC CASSFDRTSGRDNEQFF